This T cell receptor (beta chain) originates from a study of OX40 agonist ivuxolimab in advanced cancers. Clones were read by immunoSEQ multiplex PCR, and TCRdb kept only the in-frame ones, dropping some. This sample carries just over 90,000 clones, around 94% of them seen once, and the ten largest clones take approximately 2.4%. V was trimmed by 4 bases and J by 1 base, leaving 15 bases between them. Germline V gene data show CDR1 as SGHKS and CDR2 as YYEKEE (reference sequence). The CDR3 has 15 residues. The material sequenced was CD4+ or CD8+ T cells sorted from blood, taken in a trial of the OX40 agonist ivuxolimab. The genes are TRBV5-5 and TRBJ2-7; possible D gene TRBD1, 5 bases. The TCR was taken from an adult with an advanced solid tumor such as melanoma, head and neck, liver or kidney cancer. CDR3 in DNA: TGTGCCAGCAGCCACAGTTACTCAGGGTCCTACGAGCAGTACTTC. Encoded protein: CASSHSYSGSYEQYF.